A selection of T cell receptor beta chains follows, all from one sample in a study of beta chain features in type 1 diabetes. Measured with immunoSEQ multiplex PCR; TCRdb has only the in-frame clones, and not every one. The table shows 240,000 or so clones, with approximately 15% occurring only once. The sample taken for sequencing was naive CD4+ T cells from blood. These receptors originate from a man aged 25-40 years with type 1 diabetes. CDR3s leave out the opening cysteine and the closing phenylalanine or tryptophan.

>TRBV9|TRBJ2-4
ASSVRETLDQNIQY
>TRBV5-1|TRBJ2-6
ASSFPQGSISGANVLT
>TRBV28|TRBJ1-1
ASIITGVNTEAF
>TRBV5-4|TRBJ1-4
ASSPDDGARKLF
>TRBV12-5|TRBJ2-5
ASGFVPRETQY
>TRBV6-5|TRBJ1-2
ASRWTGGYT
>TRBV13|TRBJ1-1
ASSTDRLNTEAF
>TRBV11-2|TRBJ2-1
ASSRWLDNEQF
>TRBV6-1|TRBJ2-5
ASSETQY
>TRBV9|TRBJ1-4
ASSPSSRPNEKLF
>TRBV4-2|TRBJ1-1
ASSQGRGGSDTEAF
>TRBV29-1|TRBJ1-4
SVAGQENEKLF
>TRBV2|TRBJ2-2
ASPRDRNTGELF
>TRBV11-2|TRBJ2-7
ASSLGTNEQY
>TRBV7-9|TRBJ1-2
ASTGGGGYGYT
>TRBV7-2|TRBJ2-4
ASSSLGGGNQY
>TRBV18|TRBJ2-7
ASSPPNQAEQY
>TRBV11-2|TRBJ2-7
ASSTLAGLAVPDEQY
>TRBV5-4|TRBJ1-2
ASSLRAGANYGYT
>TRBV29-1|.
SVGASGTSSYEQY
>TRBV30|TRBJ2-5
AWSEPGEETQY
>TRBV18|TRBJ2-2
ASSPQGNTGELF
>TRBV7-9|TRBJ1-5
ASSWTVNQPQH
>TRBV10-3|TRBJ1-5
AISETGGSHNQPQH
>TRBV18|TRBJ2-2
ASSTDTNTGELF
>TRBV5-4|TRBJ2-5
ASSLGQGMMETQY
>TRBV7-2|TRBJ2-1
ASSLAGTSLVNEQF
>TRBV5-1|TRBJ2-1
ASSVNSEQF
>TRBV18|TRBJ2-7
ASSPGQGADEQY
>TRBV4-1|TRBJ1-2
ASSQVSDRREHGYT
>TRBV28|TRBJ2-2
ASSPRTSGDTGELF
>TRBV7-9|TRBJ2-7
ASSSGTATPEQY
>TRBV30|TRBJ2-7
AWAQAYEQY
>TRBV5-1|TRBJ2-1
ASNLAGGYNEQF
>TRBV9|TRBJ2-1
ASSVSGLGPSYNEQF
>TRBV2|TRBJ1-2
ASSVARGFGYT
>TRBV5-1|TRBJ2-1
ASSAGRGRVEQF
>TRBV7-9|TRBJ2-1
ASSLEIANNEQF
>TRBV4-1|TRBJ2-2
ASTLLEQGADTGELF
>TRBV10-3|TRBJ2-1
AARGTSGSNYNEQF
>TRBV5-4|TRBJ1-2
ASSLGTDRVYGYT
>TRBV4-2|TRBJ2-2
ASSQDRGNTGELF
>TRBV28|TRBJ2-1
ASHNLSGRSGEQF
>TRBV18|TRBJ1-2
ASSPGTDYGYT
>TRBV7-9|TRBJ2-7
ASAIQGPYEQY
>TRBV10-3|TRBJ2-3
AISVGGDFTDTQY
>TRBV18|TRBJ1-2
ASSPRLENYGYT
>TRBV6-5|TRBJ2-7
ASSRDSGVEQY
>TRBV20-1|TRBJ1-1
SASGDTEAF
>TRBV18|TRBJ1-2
ASSPRENYGYT
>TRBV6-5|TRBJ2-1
ASRGTGSSYNEQF